Shown below are 32 T cell receptor beta chains from a single sample sequenced in a study of vaccination and CD4 T cells after COVID-19 (dated 2022 in TCRdb). Interpreted using the paper, the treatment or condition label stands for: roughly 11-day PBMC culture with coronavirus spike peptide pools or control peptides (ViraFEST assay). Library creation used PCR. Data came from an Illumina iSeq 100. At the Johns Hopkins FTIC core, DNA from the cultured CD4+ T cells underwent TCR sequencing with the Oncomine TCR Beta short-read assay. TCRdb redid the processing of the public reads, applying fastp at Q25 and MiXCR, and retained in-frame beta chains. Identical CDR3 protein sequences are pooled into one entry, listed with their most common genes and DNA. The sample table contains 10,000 or so distinct CDR3 sequences; only one count was recorded for about 69% of them. Roughly 9.1% of the sample rests with the top ten.

Their antigens are not known. Sequencing was performed on CD4+ T cells from blood, cultured in vitro. Receptor source: a human donor who had recovered from COVID-19.

This rearrangement joins TRBV7-8 to TRBJ1-2, with 8 positions matching TRBD1. The germline V gene encodes CDR1 SGHVS and CDR2 FQNEAQ. Trimming removed 5 bases from V and 2 bases from J; junction bases left unmatched: 7. This CDR3 is built from 15 residues. The CDR3 nucleotides are TGTGCCAGCAGCCCCGGACAGGGAGGAAACTATGGCTACACCTTC. Protein sequence: CASSPGQGGNYGYTF.

This clonotype turned up a few times. V is TRBV6-1 and J is TRBJ2-2; D is ambiguous. Germline loops: CDR1 MNHNS, CDR2 SASEGT. The CDR3 contains 15 residues. V was clipped by 9 bases and J by 2 bases, with 16 bases between them. The CDR3 nucleotides are TGTGCCAGTAGCCCCGACGGGCGTAACACCGGGGAGCTGTTTTTT. This gives the protein CASSPDGRNTGELFF.

This chain joins TRBV6-5 and TRBJ1-2, with D uncertain. This CDR3 comprises 13 residues. Germline V lookup: CDR1 MNHEY, CDR2 SVGAGI. V was trimmed by 2 bases and J by 3 bases, leaving 7 bases between them. This chain's CDR3 is CASSYREHYGYTF. In nucleotides, the CDR3 is TGTGCCAGCAGTTACCGAGAGCACTATGGCTACACCTTC.

By sample share, this clonotype is large. The chain has TRBV19 and TRBJ1-5; no reliable D call. The CDR3 extends over 14 amino acids. Trimming pared 8 bases from V and 6 bases from J, leaving 17 bases between. Germline V gene sequence: CDR1 LNHDA, CDR2 SQIVND (reference sequence). As DNA, the CDR3 is TGTGCCAGTCGGGGATTCCCCCCCAGTCAGCCCCAGCATTTT. It encodes CASRGFPPSQPQHF.

The chain combines TRBV15 with TRBJ2-7; 10 positions match TRBD1. The CDR3 spans 16 residues. V trimming: 1 base; J trimming: 7 bases; junction bases outside the gene matches: 10. Germline V CDR1 and CDR2: LNHNV, YYDKDF (reference sequence). CDR3 sequence (DNA): TGTGCCACCAGCAGAGGTCCGGAGACAGGGGGCGGTGAGCAGTACTTC. Its translation is CATSRGPETGGGEQYF.

The CDR3 spells CATSRVTGTRGLRNEQFF. CDR3 in DNA: TGTGCCACCAGCAGAGTGACTGGAACTAGAGGTCTAAGAAATGAGCAGTTCTTC. V and J are TRBV15 and TRBJ2-1; D is perhaps TRBD2 (5 bases). Trimming stripped 1 base from V and 7 bases from J, with 23 bases between. Germline V CDR1 and CDR2: LNHNV, YYDKDF (reference sequence). The CDR3 is made up of 18 amino acids.

The chain recombines TRBV28 with TRBJ1-5; D call uncertain. Germline V gene lookup returns CDR1 MDHEN and CDR2 SYDVKM. Trimming shortened V by 5 bases and J by 0 bases, and 11 bases separated the two germline ends. The CDR3 length is 15 residues. In nucleotides, the CDR3 is TGTGCCAGCAGTCCCCGGGTCCTTAGCAATCAGCCCCAGCATTTT. Translating it yields CASSPRVLSNQPQHF.

A single count supports this clonotype. This chain joins TRBV6-5 and TRBJ2-7, with TRBD2 matching over 8 bases. V was pared by 0 bases and J by 0 bases, with 4 bases of the junction left unmatched. This CDR3 is built from 16 residues. Germline V gene sequence: CDR1 MNHEY, CDR2 SVGAGI. CDR3 loop: CASSYSRGDPSYEQYF. CDR3 DNA: TGTGCCAGCAGTTACTCGCGGGGGGATCCCTCCTACGAGCAGTACTTC.

This chain joins TRBV7-2 and TRBJ1-1; 8 nucleotides agree with TRBD1. The V and J ends lost 2 bases and 0 bases, in that order; junction bases with no gene match: 5. Germline V gene sequence: CDR1 SGHTA, CDR2 FQGNSA. The CDR3 is 16 amino acids. The DNA of the CDR3 is TGTGCCAGCAGCTTATACCAGGGGGCCTTGAACACTGAAGCTTTCTTT. Protein sequence: CASSLYQGALNTEAFF.

This chain links TRBV7-6 with TRBJ2-5; weak D call: TRBD1 (7 bases). The germline gives CDR1 SGHVS, CDR2 FNYEAQ. This CDR3 spans 14 amino acids. Trimming shortened V by 6 bases and J by 5 bases, and 16 bases separated the two germline ends. The CDR3 DNA is TGTGCCAGCAGTACTAATTCAGGGGGGGAGACCCAGTACTTC. Encoded protein: CASSTNSGGETQYF.

This chain joins TRBV30 and TRBJ2-5, with 9 bases identical to TRBD1. Trimming cost V 3 bases and J 5 bases; bases outside gene matches: 7. Per germline, CDR1 GTSNPN and CDR2 SVGIG (reference sequence). The CDR3 totals 14 residues. The CDR3 nucleotides are TGTGCCTGGAGAGGGTTTGGGACAGGGGAGACCCAGTACTTC. This encodes CAWRGFGTGETQYF.

This sequence joins TRBV20-1 and TRBJ2-2, with D possibly being TRBD1 (6 bases). The V gene's germline CDR1 is DFQATT and CDR2 SNEGSKA (reference sequence). Trimming shortened V by 1 base and J by 0 bases, and 9 bases separated the two germline ends. The CDR3 has 15 amino acids. The CDR3 DNA is TGCAGTGCTAGAGTTGGACAGTCGAACACCGGGGAGCTGTTTTTT. It encodes CSARVGQSNTGELFF.

This chain links TRBV7-2 with TRBJ1-1; D uncertain. V was cut by 1 base and J by 2 bases, with 8 bases left in between. CDR1 is SGHTA, CDR2 FQGNSA, per germline. This CDR3 contains 14 residues. CDR3 bases: TGTGCCAGCAGCTTAGACTCAGGCAACACTGAAGCTTTCTTT. Translated, it gives CASSLDSGNTEAFF.

This chain connects TRBV20-1 to TRBJ2-2; a weak D match, TRBD2 (5 bases). The germline gives CDR1 DFQATT, CDR2 SNEGSKA (reference sequence). There are 12 residues in the CDR3. Trimming stripped 5 bases from V and 3 bases from J, with 7 bases between. CDR3 protein: CSAPGDTGELFF. CDR3 bases: TGCAGTGCTCCCGGGGACACCGGGGAGCTGTTTTTT.

This rearrangement joins TRBV7-9 to TRBJ1-1, with D uncertain. The CDR3 loop spans 12 amino acids. V was trimmed by 3 bases and J by 8 bases, leaving 10 bases between them. Germline V gene lookup returns CDR1 SEHNR and CDR2 FQNEAQ (reference sequence). CDR3 sequence reads: CASSFRGQEAFF. CDR3 DNA sequence: TGTGCCAGCAGCTTTAGAGGCCAGGAAGCTTTCTTT.

This clonotype was seen a handful of times. This chain uses TRBV6-1 with TRBJ2-3, with D possibly matching TRBD2 (5 bases). Germline-derived CDR1 and CDR2 are MNHNS and SASEGT. V dropped 6 bases and J dropped 6 bases, with 22 bases sitting between them. This CDR3 contains 16 residues. Here the CDR3 DNA reads TGTGCCAGCAGGGATAGCGCCGCCGGTTTGTCTGATACGCAGTATTTT. This codes for CASRDSAAGLSDTQYF.

The chain has TRBV18 and TRBJ1-1; 8 bases fit TRBD1. CDR1 and CDR2 from the germline V gene are KGHSH and LQKENI. CDR3 length: 20 residues. The junction had 23 bases not matched to a gene; V was cut back by 3 bases and J by 5 bases. The CDR3 DNA is TGTGCCAGCTCACCTTTTTCCCCCCTAAAACAGGGGGGGCTGAGGACTGAAGCTTTCTTT. Translating gives CASSPFSPLKQGGLRTEAFF.

This clonotype was counted between two and nine times. This chain links TRBV19 with TRBJ2-3; D is unresolved. CDR1 and CDR2 from the germline V gene are LNHDA and SQIVND (reference sequence). CDR3 size: 12 residues. V was pared by 3 bases and J by 7 bases, with 8 bases between. The CDR3 nucleotides read TGTGCCAGTAGTATGGTACTCAATACGCAGTATTTT. Protein: CASSMVLNTQYF.

The V call is TRBV6-1, the J call TRBJ1-2; D is undetermined. The CDR3 spans 13 residues. Germline CDR1 reads MNHNS; CDR2 reads SASEGT. The V end lost 3 bases, the J end lost 5 bases, and 10 bases lay between the germline ends. The CDR3 nucleotides are TGTGCCAGCAGTGACGCGACGGAGTATGGCTACACCTTC. Translating it yields CASSDATEYGYTF.

This sequence joins TRBV10-3 and TRBJ2-7, with TRBD2 matching over 8 bases. The CDR3 length is 13 residues. The germline CDR1 and CDR2 sequences are ENHRY and SYGVKD. After removal of 5 bases from V and 6 bases from J, the junction contained 6 bases not matched to a gene. CDR3 sequence: CAISSGLAREQYF. CDR3 nucleotide sequence: TGTGCCATCAGTTCCGGACTAGCTCGCGAGCAGTACTTC.

CDR3 sequence: CASSPFADSYEQYF. The CDR3 nucleotides read TGTGCCAGCAGCCCGTTCGCGGACTCCTACGAGCAGTACTTC. The chain links TRBV7-2 to TRBJ2-7, with unresolved D. V was trimmed by 5 bases and J by 0 bases, leaving 11 bases between them. Germline CDR1 is SGHTA and CDR2 is FQGNSA. CDR3 length: 14 amino acids.

There are a few counts of this clonotype. The genes are TRBV6-2 or TRBV6-3 and TRBJ1-5; tentative D call: TRBD1 (6 bases). The CDR3 totals 13 residues. V shed 6 bases and J shed 4 bases, with 10 bases lying between them. Germline CDR1 reads MNHEY; CDR2 reads SVGEGT. CDR3 loop: CASSRQENQPQHF. In DNA form, the CDR3 reads TGTGCCAGCAGCCGACAGGAAAATCAGCCCCAGCATTTT.

This chain connects TRBV5-1 to TRBJ2-7; 7 bases are a match to TRBD1. V shed 4 bases, J shed 4 bases, and the junction held 2 bases outside the gene matches. Germline V gives CDR1 SGHRS, CDR2 YFSETQ. The CDR3 sequence is 12 residues long. The CDR3 DNA is TGCGCCAGCAGCACGGGACAGTACGAGCAGTACTTC. This sequence encodes CASSTGQYEQYF.

In the case of this clonotype: A much larger clone differs by one base, so this may be a read error. The V gene is TRBV4-2, the J gene TRBJ2-7, with D tentatively TRBD1 (7 bases). V gave up 2 bases and J gave up 0 bases, with 14 bases separating them. The V gene's germline CDR1 is LGHNA and CDR2 YNFKEQ. The CDR3 is 16 amino acids. The CDR3 sequence: CASSQPQGRCSYEQYF. CDR3 coding DNA: TGTGCCAGCAGCCAACCACAGGGGAGGTGCTCCTACGAGCAGTACTTC.

The rearrangement links TRBV20-1 to TRBJ2-5, with 9 bases aligning to TRBD1. Trimming at V came to 5 bases and at J to 4 bases, leaving 8 bases not matched to a gene. Germline V gene sequence: CDR1 DFQATT, CDR2 SNEGSKA (reference sequence). CDR3 length equals 14 residues. The DNA for the CDR3 is TGCAGTGCTCCCGGGACAGGGTTACGAGAGACCCAGTACTTC. Translating it yields CSAPGTGLRETQYF.

This clonotype has just a few counts. This chain joins TRBV5-1 and TRBJ2-7, with 10 bases that match TRBD1. The length of the CDR3 is 15 residues. With 2 bases clipped from V and 6 bases from J, the junction kept 8 bases outside the gene matches. Germline V gives CDR1 SGHRS, CDR2 YFSETQ. CDR3 nucleotides: TGCGCCAGCAGCTTACCCGGGACAGGGGCCTCCGAGCAGTACTTC. Protein product: CASSLPGTGASEQYF.

This clonotype appeared once. The chain recombines TRBV28 with TRBJ2-2; D may match TRBD1 or TRBD2 (5 bases each). Germline CDR1 MDHEN, CDR2 SYDVKM. Trimming stripped 7 bases from V and 3 bases from J, with 15 bases between. The CDR3 contains 15 residues. CDR3 in amino acids: CASTLRDGYTGELFF. CDR3 in DNA: TGTGCCAGCACGCTCCGGGACGGATACACCGGGGAGCTGTTTTTT.

This chain links TRBV7-2 with TRBJ2-7, with TRBD2 matching over 9 bases. Per the germline V gene, CDR1 is SGHTA and CDR2 is FQGNSA. With V trimmed by 3 bases and J by 0 bases, 3 bases remained unmatched. The CDR3 is 15 amino acids. This CDR3 reads CASSFNSGSSYEQYF. CDR3 coding DNA: TGTGCCAGCAGCTTCAATAGCGGGAGCTCCTACGAGCAGTACTTC.

The chain uses TRBV20-1 and TRBJ2-1, with D unresolved. Germline lookup yields CDR1 DFQATT and CDR2 SNEGSKA (reference sequence). The V and J ends lost 3 bases and 4 bases respectively, with 13 bases between them. CDR3 length: 14 amino acids. CDR3 sequence (DNA): TGCAGTGCTAGCGGCACAATACAGTACAATGAGCAGTTCTTC. The encoded protein is CSASGTIQYNEQFF.

This clonotype has only a few counts. The chain is built from TRBV24-1 and TRBJ2-2; D call uncertain. The V gene lost 6 bases and the J gene lost 4 bases, with 11 bases spanning the gap. There are 14 residues in the CDR3. The germline V gene encodes CDR1 KGHDR and CDR2 SFDVKD. The CDR3 DNA reads as TGTGCCACCAGTCGGTTGGGATCCACCGGGGAGCTGTTTTTT. This gives the protein CATSRLGSTGELFF.

The V gene is TRBV6-5, the J gene TRBJ2-1; weak D call: TRBD2 (5 bases). The CDR3 contains 18 residues. CDR1 is MNHEY and CDR2 is SVGAGI in the germline V gene. Trimming shortened V by 0 bases and J by 7 bases, and 22 bases separated the two germline ends. The CDR3 loop is CASSYSYGRGPFRNEQFF. CDR3 nucleotides: TGTGCCAGCAGTTACTCGTACGGGCGCGGGCCGTTCAGGAATGAGCAGTTCTTC.

The table lists this clonotype with a few counts. The chain has TRBV20-1 and TRBJ1-5; possibly TRBD1 for D (5 bases). The V gene's germline CDR1 is DFQATT and CDR2 SNEGSKA (reference sequence). With 1 base removed from V and 3 bases from J, the gap between germline ends came to 13 bases. The CDR3 length is 15 residues. The DNA of the CDR3 is TGCAGTGCTAGAGCCGGGACGACCCCCAATCAGCCCCAGCATTTT. As protein: CSARAGTTPNQPQHF.